This section outlines one TCR beta chain sequence together with its context. What this receptor recognizes is not known. Base qualities are not provided; no much larger clone lies one nucleotide away. In addition, sequencing in three donor pairs included unstimulated CD8+ effector memory subsets alongside CD4+ naive, CD8+ naive, CD8+ TEMRA and CD4+ memory subsets. Sorted unstimulated T cells, along with proliferating T cells recovered from mixed lymphocyte reactions, underwent TCRbeta CDR3 sequencing. Fresh whole blood from nine to ten HLA-typed healthy donors was used as the source from which PBMCs were isolated. Library preparation used the immunoSEQ multiplex PCR assay. Each sample had some 10^5 TCR templates assayed by the deep sequencing platform. Genomic DNA extracted from sorted T cells was used for TCRbeta CDR3 sequencing. Per the source publication's procedure: Clonal analysis of TCRbeta CDR3 data was done in the R programming language. Alloreactive CD4+ and CD8+ clones were identified by comparing unstimulated samples to CFSE-low samples taken after the reaction. By matching sequences to the repertoires of sorted unstimulated Treg and non-Treg cells, each alloreactive CD4+ clone was assigned a regulatory or non-regulatory origin. In TCRdb, the immuneACCESS table is reduced to in-frame sequences with V and J assigned. These tables do not hold every clone; where another copy was compared, an unresolved V gene accounts for under half, and the others remain unexplained. The DNA gave D and trimming, while V, J and clone size come from that table. The sample table shows over 85,000 clones, and roughly 96% are seen once. The ten largest make up 0.03% to 0.035% of the sample.

The source of the sample is a study of siplizumab effects on memory and regulatory T cells (dated by TCRdb to between 2018 and 2021). With regard to the full study: The study looked at the effect of siplizumab, an anti-CD2 antibody, on alloreactive T-cell subsets in allogeneic mixed lymphocyte reactions made from human PBMCs.

Here is what the overall study found, with its caveats: A naive or memory phenotype could not be assigned to roughly 75-95% of proliferating CD4+ or CD8+ clones. Among mappable alloreactive CD4+ clones, an average Treg-derived fraction of approximately 73% was observed with siplizumab, compared with 26.9% in control reactions. Compared with memory T cells, unstimulated naive T cells appeared more diverse, and naive cells seemed to make a substantial contribution to the alloresponse. Because sequences below about 10^-5 frequency were poorly captured, only a minor fraction of alloreactive clones could be mapped to unstimulated subsets. The cumulative frequency of alloreactive sequences that could be traced back to unstimulated CD4+ memory T cells was significantly reduced by siplizumab. Whether proliferating Tregs from siplizumab cultures actually had suppressive function was not functionally confirmed.

The sample comprised naive CD4+ T cells sorted from blood. Read against the paper, the sample's cell subset or site label means: unstimulated naive T cells. This TCR was sampled from a human donor in good health.

The nucleotide sequence reads as follows: TGTGCCAGCAGTGAACTAGCAGAGACCCAGTACTTC. This sequence encodes CASSELAETQYF. The chain employs TRBV2 and TRBJ2-5, with TRBD2 as a weak D call on 5 bases. V gives up 2 bases and J gives up 4 bases, and the segment between their germline ends measures 5 bases. Including cysteine and phenylalanine, the CDR3 has 12 amino acids. Only the CDR3 DNA is retained, 36 bases long and in frame from the first base. The germline V gene encodes CDR1 SNHLY and CDR2 FYNNEI.